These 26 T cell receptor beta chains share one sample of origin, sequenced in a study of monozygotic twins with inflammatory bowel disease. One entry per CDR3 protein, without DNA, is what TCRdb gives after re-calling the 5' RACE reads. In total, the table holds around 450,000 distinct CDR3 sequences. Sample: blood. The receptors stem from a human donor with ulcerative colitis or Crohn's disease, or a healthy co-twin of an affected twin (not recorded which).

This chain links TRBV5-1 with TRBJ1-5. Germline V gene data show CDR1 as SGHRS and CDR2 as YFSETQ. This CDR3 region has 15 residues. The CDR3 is CASSLSDKNSQPQHF.

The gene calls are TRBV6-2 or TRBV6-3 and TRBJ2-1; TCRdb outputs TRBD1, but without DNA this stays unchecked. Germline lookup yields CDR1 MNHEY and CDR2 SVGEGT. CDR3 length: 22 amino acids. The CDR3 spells CASNLRRAGGDPLTLSYNEQFF.

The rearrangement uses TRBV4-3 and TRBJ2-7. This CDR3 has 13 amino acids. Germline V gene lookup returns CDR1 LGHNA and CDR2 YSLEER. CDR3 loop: CASSRTLGYEQYF.

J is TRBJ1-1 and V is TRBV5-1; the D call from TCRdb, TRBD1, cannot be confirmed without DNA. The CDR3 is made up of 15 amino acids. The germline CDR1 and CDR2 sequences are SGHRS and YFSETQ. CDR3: CASSPEWQGNTEAFF.

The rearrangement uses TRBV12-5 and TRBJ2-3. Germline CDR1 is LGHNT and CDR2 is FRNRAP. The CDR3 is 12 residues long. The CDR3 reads CASGSHTDTQYF.

CDR3 protein: CASSSREKTQYF. J is TRBJ2-5 and V is TRBV12-3 or TRBV12-4; checking the TCRdb D call of TRBD1 is not possible without DNA. CDR3 size: 12 residues.

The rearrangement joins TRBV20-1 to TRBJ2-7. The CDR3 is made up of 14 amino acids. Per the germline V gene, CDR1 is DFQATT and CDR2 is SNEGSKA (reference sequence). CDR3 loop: CSAPVAMGTYEQYF.

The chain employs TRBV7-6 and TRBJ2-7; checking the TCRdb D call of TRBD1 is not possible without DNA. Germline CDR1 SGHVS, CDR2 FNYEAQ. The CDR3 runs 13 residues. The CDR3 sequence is CASNGGPSYEQYF.

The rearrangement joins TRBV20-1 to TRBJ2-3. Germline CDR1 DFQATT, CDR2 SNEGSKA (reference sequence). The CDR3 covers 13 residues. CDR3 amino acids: CSARTGSTDTQYF.

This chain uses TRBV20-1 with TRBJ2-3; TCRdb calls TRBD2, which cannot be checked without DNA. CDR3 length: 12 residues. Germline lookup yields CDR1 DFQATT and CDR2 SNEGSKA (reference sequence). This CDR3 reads CSARTSSDTQYF.

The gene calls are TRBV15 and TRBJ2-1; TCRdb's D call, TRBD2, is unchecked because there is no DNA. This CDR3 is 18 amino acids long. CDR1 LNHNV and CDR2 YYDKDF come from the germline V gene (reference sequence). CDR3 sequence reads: CATSRARMVWRGYNEQFF.

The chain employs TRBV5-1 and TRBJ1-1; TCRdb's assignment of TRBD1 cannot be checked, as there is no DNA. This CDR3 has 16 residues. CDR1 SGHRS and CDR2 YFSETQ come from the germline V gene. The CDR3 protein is CASSLADRAEYTEAFF. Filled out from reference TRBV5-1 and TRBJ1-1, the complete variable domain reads KAGVTQTPRYLIKTRGQQVTLSCSPISGHRSVSWYQQTPGQGLQFLFEYFSETQRNKGNFPGRFSGRQFSNSRSEMNVSTLELGDSALYLCASSLADRAEYTEAFFGQGTRLTVV.

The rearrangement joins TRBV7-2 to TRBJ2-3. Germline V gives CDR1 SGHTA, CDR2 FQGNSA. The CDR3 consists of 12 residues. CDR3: CASSSVTATQYF.

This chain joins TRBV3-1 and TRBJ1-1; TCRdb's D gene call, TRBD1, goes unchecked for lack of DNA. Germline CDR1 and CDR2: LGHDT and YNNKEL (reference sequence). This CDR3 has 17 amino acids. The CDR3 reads CASSQVSTGRGGTEAFF.

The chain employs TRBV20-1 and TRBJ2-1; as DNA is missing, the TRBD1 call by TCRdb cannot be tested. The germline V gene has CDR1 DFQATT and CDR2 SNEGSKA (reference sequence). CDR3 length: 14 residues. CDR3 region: CSARDPPSGNEQFF.

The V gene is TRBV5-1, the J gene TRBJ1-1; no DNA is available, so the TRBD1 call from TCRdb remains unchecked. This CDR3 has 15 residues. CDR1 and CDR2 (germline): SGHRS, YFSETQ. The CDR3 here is CASSLGDRRYTEAFF.

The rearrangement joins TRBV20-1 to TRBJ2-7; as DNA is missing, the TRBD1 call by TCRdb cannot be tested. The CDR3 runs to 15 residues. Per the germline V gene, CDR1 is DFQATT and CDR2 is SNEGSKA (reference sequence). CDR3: CSARDLGDSSYEQYF.

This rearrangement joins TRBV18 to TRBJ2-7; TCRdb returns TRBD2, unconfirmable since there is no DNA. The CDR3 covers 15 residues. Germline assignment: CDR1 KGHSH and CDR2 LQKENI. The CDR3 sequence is CASSPPSGGVYEQYF.

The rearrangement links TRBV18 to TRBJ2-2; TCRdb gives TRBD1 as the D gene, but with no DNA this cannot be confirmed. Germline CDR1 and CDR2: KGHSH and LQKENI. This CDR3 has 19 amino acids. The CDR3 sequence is CASSPEGELILANTGELFF.

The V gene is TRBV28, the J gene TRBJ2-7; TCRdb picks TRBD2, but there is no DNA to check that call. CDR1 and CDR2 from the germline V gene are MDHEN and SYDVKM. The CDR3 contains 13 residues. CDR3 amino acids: CASSILARNEQYF.

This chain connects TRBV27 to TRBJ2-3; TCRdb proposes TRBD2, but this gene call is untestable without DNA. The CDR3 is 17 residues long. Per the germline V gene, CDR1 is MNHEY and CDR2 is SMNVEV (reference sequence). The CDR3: CASSFYRLAGVGDTQYF.

The CDR3: CASSLARQTNQPQHF. This chain uses TRBV7-2 with TRBJ1-5. CDR1 and CDR2 from the germline V gene are SGHTA and FQGNSA. The CDR3 runs 15 residues.

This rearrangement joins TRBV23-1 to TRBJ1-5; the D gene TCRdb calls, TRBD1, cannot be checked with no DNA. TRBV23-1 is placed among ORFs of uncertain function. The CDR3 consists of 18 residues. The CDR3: CASSQSPGGTGGLQPQHF.

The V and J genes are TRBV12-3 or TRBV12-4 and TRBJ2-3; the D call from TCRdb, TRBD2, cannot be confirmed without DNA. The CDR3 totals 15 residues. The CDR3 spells CASCRGSGLTDTQYF.

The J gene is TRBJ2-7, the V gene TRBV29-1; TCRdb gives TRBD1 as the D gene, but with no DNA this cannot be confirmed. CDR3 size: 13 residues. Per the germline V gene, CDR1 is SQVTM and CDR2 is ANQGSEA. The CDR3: CSVRTGATYEQYF.

CDR3 loop: CASSGAAAPDTQYF. The genes are TRBV7-3 and TRBJ2-3; absent DNA, TCRdb's TRBD1 call cannot be checked. Germline values: CDR1 SGHTA, CDR2 FQGTGA. The CDR3 is 14 amino acids. The variable domain in full, with the rest retrieved from reference TRBV7-3 and TRBJ2-3, is GAGVSQTPSNKVTEKGKYVELRCDPISGHTALYWYRQSLGQGPEFLIYFQGTGAADDSGLPNDRFFAVRPEGSVSTLKIQRTERGDSAVYLCASSGAAAPDTQYFGPGTRLTVL.